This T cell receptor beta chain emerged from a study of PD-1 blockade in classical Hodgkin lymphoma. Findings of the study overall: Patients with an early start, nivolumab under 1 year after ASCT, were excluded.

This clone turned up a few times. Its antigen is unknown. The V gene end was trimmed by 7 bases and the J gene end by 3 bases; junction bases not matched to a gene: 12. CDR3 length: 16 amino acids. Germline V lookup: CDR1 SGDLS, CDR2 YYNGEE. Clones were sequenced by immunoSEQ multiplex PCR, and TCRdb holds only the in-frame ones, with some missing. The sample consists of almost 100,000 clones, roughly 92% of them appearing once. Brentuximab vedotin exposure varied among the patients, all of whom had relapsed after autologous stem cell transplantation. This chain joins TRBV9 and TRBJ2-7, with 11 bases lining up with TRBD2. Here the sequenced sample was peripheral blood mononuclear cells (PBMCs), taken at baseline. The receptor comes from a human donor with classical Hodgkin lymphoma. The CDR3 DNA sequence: TGTGCCAGCGGCGGGGGGCTAGCGGGAGGAAGCTACGAGCAGTACTTC. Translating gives CASGGGLAGGSYEQYF.